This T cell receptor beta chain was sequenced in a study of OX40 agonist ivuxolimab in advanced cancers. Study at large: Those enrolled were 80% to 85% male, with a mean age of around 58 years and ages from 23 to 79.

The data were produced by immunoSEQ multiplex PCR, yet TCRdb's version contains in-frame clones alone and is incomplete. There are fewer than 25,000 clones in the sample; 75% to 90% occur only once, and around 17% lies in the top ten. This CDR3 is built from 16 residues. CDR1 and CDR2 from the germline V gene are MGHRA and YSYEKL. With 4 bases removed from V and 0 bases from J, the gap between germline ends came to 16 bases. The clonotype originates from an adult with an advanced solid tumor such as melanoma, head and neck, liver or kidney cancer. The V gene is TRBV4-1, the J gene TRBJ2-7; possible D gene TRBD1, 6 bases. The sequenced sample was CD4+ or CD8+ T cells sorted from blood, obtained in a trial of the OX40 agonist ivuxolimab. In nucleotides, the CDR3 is TGCGCCAGCAGCCCCAATCCCGACAGGAGCTCCTACGAGCAGTACTTC. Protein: CASSPNPDRSSYEQYF.